This T cell receptor (beta chain) was sequenced in a study of cytomegalovirus exposure and HLA in healthy donors (dated by TCRdb to the late 2010s). Regarding the complete study: An earlier analysis of some 500 of the donors reported approximately 270 Gb of sequence data and around 120 million unique TCR beta sequences from about 179 million T cells. On average, roughly 200,000 unique TCR beta nucleotide sequences were sequenced per donor among about 400 genotyped donors of the cohort, with roughly 19% of those sequences being non-productive. To predict cytomegalovirus infection status, the study brought together high-throughput TCR immunosequencing, statistical association of individual TCRs with disease status, and machine learning. Typing coverage varied by locus: about 629-630 donors for A, B, C, DRB1 and DQB1; about 520 for DQA1; more than 600 for DPA1; approximately 470 for DPB1. Donor age, sex, ethnicity and CMV serostatus were compiled alongside the repertoire data. In a later genetic analysis, genome-wide SNP genotypes for about three fifths of the roughly 670 donors were used, and that subset was treated as a discovery cohort. Every repertoire in the discovery cohort had been generated on one and the same sequencing platform. Among the approximately 420 genotyped donors, about 83% belonged to the genetic ancestry cluster associated with self-reported Caucasian donors. In a later analysis, previously published TCR beta repertoires from 666 donors were re-analyzed and high-resolution HLA genotyping was added so that TCR occurrence patterns could be studied. An earlier analysis of roughly 600 of the donors used high-throughput TCR beta sequencing to judge whether each TCR beta V gene segment behaved as functional or pseudogenic. An early release covering 550 to 650 HLA-typed donors comprised about 300 gigabases of sequencing data and about 90 million unique TCR sequences. Rather than using new phenotypic data, the later analysis identified candidate immune exposures from TCR beta sequences and from how often those sequences occurred across donors. HLA typing covered class I and class II loci at four-digit resolution. The study aimed to test whether signatures of past pathogen exposure could be identified by cataloging public T cell receptors. A few DR-DQ haplotypes were handled as single units for association and clustering because linkage in the cohort was strong. The study used immunosequencing to profile the T cell repertoires of approximately 650 subjects and linked those repertoires to cytomegalovirus serostatus. A separate validation cohort of more than 100 different subjects was used in addition to the approximately 670-subject first cohort. Results the study describes overall, beyond this receptor: Across donors, most TCR sequences were observed very rarely, whereas some public TCRs were present in many individuals. In a later genetic analysis, a missense DCLRE1C variant was associated with V-gene and J-gene trimming of TCR beta chains, and the association was replicated in an independent cohort. The cohort was sequenced for TCR beta chains only, and without alpha or paired-chain data the features that could be detected were limited. A group of highly shared sequence variants was considered likely to be a technical artifact of the sequencing pipeline. When HLA alleles, especially DR and DQ, strongly co-occurred, attributing TCR associations to individual alleles was difficult. In a later analysis, most CMV-associated TCR beta chains were found to appear HLA-restricted, with HLA associations seemingly driven largely by CMV exposure. In a later analysis, HLA-associated TCR beta chains showed more clonal expansion and lower generation probabilities than non-associated chains that were equally common. Correlated functional status among segregating V segments might be attributable to linkage disequilibrium, but an unknown experimental factor could not be ruled out. CMV serostatus was the only immune exposure information available for the cohort. A further reported finding was that TCR beta sequences accurately predicted the HLA-A and HLA-B alleles for most subjects in the first cohort. In an earlier analysis of a few hundred of the donors, most TCR beta V segments were observed in productive rearrangements about 87% or about 30% of the time, broadly matching IMGT annotations. A later analysis reported that several top co-occurrence clusters appeared linked to parvovirus B19, influenza, CMV and Epstein-Barr virus. At a false discovery rate of 0.05, a later analysis linked fewer than 20,000 TCR beta sequences to specific HLA alleles. It was suggested by the authors that the approach could potentially be generalized to other disease states and immunological phenotypes. The presence/absence analyses assumed that sequencing depth was roughly uniform across donors, and that assumption may not be true. Because HLA typing was missing for some donors at each locus, association tests included only the typed subset. Because counts were too low, 15 to 20 rarely observed V segments, including chromosome 9 orphons, were left out of the earlier analysis of 500 to 650 of the donors. A later genetic analysis reported fewer N-insertions in productive TCRs among donors in an Asian-associated ancestry cluster than the roughly 720-donor mean. Cytomegalovirus status was reported to be diagnosed by the classifier with high specificity and sensitivity in both the original and validation cohorts. In vitro tests confirmed that three of the cytomegalovirus-associated TCR beta chains recognize cytomegalovirus antigens. The 87-base-pair reads could not distinguish some IMGT-functional V segments, including TRBV6-2 and TRBV6-3, so those segments were excluded. A total of 150 to 200 TCR beta chains were listed by the study as associated with cytomegalovirus. In a later analysis, TCR association rates were found to vary across HLA loci, with the most associated TCRs seen for DRB1 alleles and the fewest for HLA-C alleles.

CDR1 and CDR2 (MDHEN, SYDVKM) derive from the germline V gene. CDR3 length: 14 amino acids, cysteine to phenylalanine. The entry retains the CDR3 DNA only, 42 bases that are in frame from base 1. Trimming takes 8 bases from V and 3 bases from J, and the germline ends sit 14 bases apart. The cohort consisted of approximately 670 healthy bone marrow donors. At the time of sampling, every cohort member was nominally healthy, though immune exposures that went unrecorded were likely present. The donor was CMV seronegative and was included in the group of a few hundred seronegative cohort members. A peripheral blood sample was provided by each donor, and peripheral blood mononuclear cells were used for TCR beta sequencing. The Qiagen DNeasy Blood Extraction Kit was used to extract genomic DNA from the blood cell samples. Library creation used the immunoSEQ multiplex PCR assay. For the multiplex PCR, a mixture combining 60 forward primers for TCR Vbeta segments and 13 reverse primers for TCR Jbeta segments was used. A multiplex PCR assay on genomic DNA amplified the CDR3 region of rearranged TCR beta genes. Amplified TCR beta libraries were sequenced as 87-base-pair reads on the Illumina HiSeq System. Turning to the authors' computational methods: A later analysis counted tens of millions of unique TCR beta chains across the 550 to 700 repertoires, and around 12 million of these chains were shared by at least two donors. To remove PCR and sequencing errors, raw reads were error-corrected and collapsed into unique sequences using a nearest-neighbor algorithm that merged closely related sequences. V, D and J gene segments were assigned by aligning CDR3 sequences to IMGT reference sequences. For a sequence to be retained, a match of at least six nucleotides to both a V gene segment and a J gene segment was required. A rearrangement counted as productive if the CDR3 had no stop codons and remained in frame with V and J, and every other rearrangement counted as non-productive. Following IMGT convention, CDR3 was defined as the stretch from the second conserved V-encoded cysteine to the conserved J-encoded phenylalanine. In an earlier analysis of roughly 580 of the donors, sequences lacking an unambiguous match to a single V gene segment were excluded. An earlier analysis of 587 of the donors called V segments functional above 56.7% productive rearrangements and segregating when the between-donor standard deviation exceeded 5%. A statistical classification framework was built to diagnose cytomegalovirus status from the catalog of TCR beta chain sequences. A later analysis assigned V and J genes by comparing TCR nucleotide sequences with IMGT/GENE-DB human TR gene sequences. The TCRdist pipeline was used in a later analysis to assign CDR3 sequences and most-parsimonious VDJ recombination scenarios. In a later analysis, every TCR beta chain was defined by the combination of its CDR3 amino acid sequence and its V-gene family, and reads without a unique V-gene family were dropped. To address suspected cross-contamination and a sequencing artifact, a later analysis removed approximately 600 highly shared, low-generation-probability nucleotide sequences. In a later analysis, a clonal expansion index for each public chain was calculated from normalized within-repertoire ranks of inferred template counts. In a later analysis, generation probabilities were computed using a VDJ recombination model fitted to out-of-frame rearrangements, and the results were checked against IGoR. In a later analysis, hypergeometric tests were used to score TCR-TCR, TCR-HLA and TCR-CMV co-occurrence, with a repertoire-size bias correction applied to TCR pairs. A later analysis estimated false discovery rates by permuting HLA or CMV assignments 20 times. A later analysis grouped co-occurring TCRs with DBSCAN, adding TCRdist sequence similarity when clustering within HLA-allele-positive subsets. Co-occurrence clustering excluded repertoires with fewer than 30,000 or more than 120,000 public chains, plus five with anomalous nucleotide sharing. The clones in this table, taken by TCRdb from immuneACCESS, are in-frame only. Not every clone is retained; where verified, under half of the shortfall comes from an unresolved V gene, and the cause of the rest is unknown. The D gene and trimming were derived from the DNA, and the V and J assignments and clone size from that table. Here the sample has 87,000 or so clones; roughly three quarters occur a single time. The ten largest clones represent around 5% of the sample.

With regard to this clone: Its binding antigen is unknown. No qualities accompany the bases; no much larger clone lies one base away.

The V and J genes are TRBV28 and TRBJ1-5; TRBD1 might be the D gene, on 6 matching bases. Sequencing was done on a sample of PBMCs. The source is a middle-aged woman in good health and CMV-seronegative. Read as DNA, the sequence is TGTGCCAGCGTATCCGACAGGTACAATCAGCCCCAGCATTTT. Its protein product is CASVSDRYNQPQHF.